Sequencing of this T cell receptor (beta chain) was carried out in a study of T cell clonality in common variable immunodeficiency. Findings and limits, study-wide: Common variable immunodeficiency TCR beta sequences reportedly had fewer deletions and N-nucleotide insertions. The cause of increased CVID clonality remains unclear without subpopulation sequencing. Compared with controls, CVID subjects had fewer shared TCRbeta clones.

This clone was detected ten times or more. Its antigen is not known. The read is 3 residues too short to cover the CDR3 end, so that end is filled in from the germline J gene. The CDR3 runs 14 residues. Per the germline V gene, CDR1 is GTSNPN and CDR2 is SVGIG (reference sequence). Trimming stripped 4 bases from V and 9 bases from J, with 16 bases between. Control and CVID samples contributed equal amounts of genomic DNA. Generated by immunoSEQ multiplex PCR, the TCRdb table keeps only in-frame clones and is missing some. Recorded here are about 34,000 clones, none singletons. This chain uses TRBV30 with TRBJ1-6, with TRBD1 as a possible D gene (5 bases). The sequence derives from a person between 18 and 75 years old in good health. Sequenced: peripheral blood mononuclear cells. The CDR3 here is CAWTLGGRTSPLHF. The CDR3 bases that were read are TGTGCCTGGACTTTGGGGGGGAGGACTTCACCC.